This is a list of T cell receptor beta chains from one sample in a study of glioma-infiltrating T cells. TCRdb re-analysed the multiplex PCR reads in MiXCR, keeping a single row per CDR3 protein. The table has about 410,000 distinct CDR3 sequences, 41% seen once. Sequencing input: glioma tissue, nonneoplastic brain tissue, or PBMCs (not recorded which). These receptors all come from a human donor with low-grade glioma or glioblastoma, undergoing nonglioma brain surgery, or in good health (not recorded which). Each CDR3 is given with its conserved first and last residue. The order of the fields is J gene, V gene, clone size, D gene, CDR3 protein, CDR3 DNA. The D gene is left open where the match is weak. Clone size is shown for a subset of rows, as once, few, many or a class of expanded clone.

j_call: TRBJ2-2
v_call: TRBV6-2/TRBV6-3
clone_size: many
d_call: TRBD2
cdr3_aa: CASRDWAGADTGELFF
cdr3_nt: TGTGCCAGCAGGGATTGGGCGGGAGCGGACACCGGGGAGCTGTTTTTT

j_call: TRBJ1-2
v_call: TRBV19
clone_size: .
d_call: .
cdr3_aa: CASSMALRSYGYTF
cdr3_nt: TGTGCCAGTAGTATGGCCTTGAGAAGCTATGGCTACACCTTC

j_call: TRBJ2-3
v_call: TRBV5-4
clone_size: .
d_call: .
cdr3_aa: CASSLDMTDTQYF
cdr3_nt: TGTGCCAGCAGCTTGGACATGACAGATACGCAGTATTTT

j_call: TRBJ2-7
v_call: TRBV28
clone_size: .
d_call: TRBD1
cdr3_aa: CASGLQGASYEQYF
cdr3_nt: TGTGCCAGCGGTTTACAGGGGGCTTCCTACGAGCAGTACTTC

j_call: TRBJ1-2
v_call: TRBV10-3
clone_size: few
d_call: TRBD1
cdr3_aa: CAISNLLSGQGVYGYTF
cdr3_nt: TGTGCCATCAGTAACCTATTGTCGGGACAGGGGGTCTATGGCTACACCTTC

j_call: TRBJ1-6
v_call: TRBV4-1
clone_size: .
d_call: .
cdr3_aa: CASSQEPPTEYNSPLHF
cdr3_nt: TGCGCCAGCAGCCAAGAGCCCCCAACAGAATATAACTCACCCCTCCACTTT

j_call: TRBJ1-1
v_call: TRBV7-2
clone_size: few
d_call: TRBD1
cdr3_aa: CASSFPTGGVEAFF
cdr3_nt: TGTGCCAGCAGCTTCCCGACAGGGGGGGTTGAAGCTTTCTTT

j_call: TRBJ2-7
v_call: TRBV7-9
clone_size: many
d_call: .
cdr3_aa: CASSLGFGAHASYEQYF
cdr3_nt: TGTGCCAGCAGCTTAGGCTTCGGGGCTCACGCTTCCTACGAGCAGTACTTC

j_call: TRBJ2-7
v_call: TRBV4-1
clone_size: .
d_call: TRBD1
cdr3_aa: CASSRYLGTAYEQYF
cdr3_nt: TGCGCCAGCAGCCGCTACCTTGGGACAGCGTACGAGCAGTACTTC

j_call: TRBJ1-1
v_call: TRBV5-1
clone_size: .
d_call: .
cdr3_aa: CASSLQGPRNTEAFF
cdr3_nt: TGCGCCAGCAGCTTGCAGGGGCCAAGGAACACTGAAGCTTTCTTT

j_call: TRBJ2-3
v_call: TRBV5-1
clone_size: .
d_call: TRBD2
cdr3_aa: CASSPLAGGPWSDTQYF
cdr3_nt: TGCGCCAGCAGCCCACTAGCGGGAGGGCCTTGGTCAGATACGCAGTATTTT

j_call: TRBJ1-2
v_call: TRBV15
clone_size: many
d_call: TRBD1
cdr3_aa: CATSRGQGGGYGYTF
cdr3_nt: TGTGCCACCAGCCGCGGACAGGGAGGGGGCTATGGCTACACCTTC

j_call: TRBJ2-3
v_call: TRBV5-1
clone_size: .
d_call: TRBD2
cdr3_aa: CASSLTSGGGTDTQYF
cdr3_nt: TGCGCCAGCAGCTTAACTAGCGGAGGGGGCACAGATACGCAGTATTTT

j_call: TRBJ1-5
v_call: TRBV7-2
clone_size: .
d_call: .
cdr3_aa: CASSQSSLAGKGWSNQPQHF
cdr3_nt: TGTGCCAGCAGCCAGAGTTCGTTAGCAGGGAAAGGTTGGAGCAATCAGCCCCAGCATTTT

j_call: TRBJ2-7
v_call: TRBV9
clone_size: .
d_call: .
cdr3_aa: CASSLHPPYEQYF
cdr3_nt: TGTGCCAGCAGCCTACACCCCCCCTACGAGCAGTACTTC